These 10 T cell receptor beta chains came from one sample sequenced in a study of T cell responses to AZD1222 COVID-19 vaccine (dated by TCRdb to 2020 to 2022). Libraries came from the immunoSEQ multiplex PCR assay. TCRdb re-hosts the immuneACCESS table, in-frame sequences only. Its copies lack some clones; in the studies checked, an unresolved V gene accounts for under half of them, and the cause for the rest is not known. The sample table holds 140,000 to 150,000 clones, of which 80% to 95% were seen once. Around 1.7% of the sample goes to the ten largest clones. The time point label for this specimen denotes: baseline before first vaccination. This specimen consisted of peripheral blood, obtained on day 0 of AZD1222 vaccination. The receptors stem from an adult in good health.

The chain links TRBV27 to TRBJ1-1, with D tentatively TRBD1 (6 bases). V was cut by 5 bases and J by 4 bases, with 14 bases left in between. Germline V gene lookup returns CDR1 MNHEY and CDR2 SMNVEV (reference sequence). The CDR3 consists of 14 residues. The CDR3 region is CASSVLGGRTEAFF. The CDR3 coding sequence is TGTGCCAGCAGTGTCCTTGGGGGCCGCACTGAAGCTTTCTTT.

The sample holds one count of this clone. CDR3 region: CASSMGGGSNQPQHF. The CDR3 DNA reads as TGTGCCAGTAGTATGGGCGGGGGAAGCAATCAGCCCCAGCATTTT. The V and J genes are TRBV19 and TRBJ1-5, with a tentative D call TRBD1 (5 bases). This CDR3 has 15 residues. With 3 bases removed from V and 1 base from J, the gap between germline ends came to 10 bases. Per germline, CDR1 LNHDA and CDR2 SQIVND (reference sequence).

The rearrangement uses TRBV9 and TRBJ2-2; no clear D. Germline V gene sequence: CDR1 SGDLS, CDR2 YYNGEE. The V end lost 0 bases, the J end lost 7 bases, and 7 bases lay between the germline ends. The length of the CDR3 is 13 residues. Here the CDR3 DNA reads TGTGCCAGCAGCGTAGTGCCGGGCGGGGAGCTGTTTTTT. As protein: CASSVVPGGELFF.

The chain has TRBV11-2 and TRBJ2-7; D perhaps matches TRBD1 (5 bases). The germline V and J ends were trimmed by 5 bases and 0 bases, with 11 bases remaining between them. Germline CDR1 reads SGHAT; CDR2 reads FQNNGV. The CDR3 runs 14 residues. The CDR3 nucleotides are TGTGCCAGCAGCGCAGTTAGGGGCTCCTACGAGCAGTACTTC. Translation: CASSAVRGSYEQYF.

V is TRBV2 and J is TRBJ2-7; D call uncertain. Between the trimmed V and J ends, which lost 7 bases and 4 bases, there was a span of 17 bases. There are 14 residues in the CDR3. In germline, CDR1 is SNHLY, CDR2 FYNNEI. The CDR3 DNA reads TGTGCCAGCACCTCAATGGGGTCCCTATACGAGCAGTACTTC. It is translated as CASTSMGSLYEQYF. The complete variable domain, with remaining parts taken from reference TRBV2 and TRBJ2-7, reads EPEVTQTPSHQVTQMGQEVILRCVPISNHLYFYWYRQILGQKVEFLVSFYNNEISEKSEIFDDQFSVERPDGSNFTLKIRSTKLEDSAMYFCASTSMGSLYEQYFGPGTRLTVT.

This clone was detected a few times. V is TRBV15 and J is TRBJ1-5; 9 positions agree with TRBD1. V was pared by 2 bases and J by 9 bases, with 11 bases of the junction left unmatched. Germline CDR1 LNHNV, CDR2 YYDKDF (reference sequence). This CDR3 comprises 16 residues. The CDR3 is CATSRSWGDRVTPQHF. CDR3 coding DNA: TGTGCCACCAGCAGATCCTGGGGGGACAGGGTAACGCCCCAGCATTTT.

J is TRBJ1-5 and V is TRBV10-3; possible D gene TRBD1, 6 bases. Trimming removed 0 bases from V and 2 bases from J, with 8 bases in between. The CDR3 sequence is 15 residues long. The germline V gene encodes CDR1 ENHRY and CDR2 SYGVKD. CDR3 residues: CAISESKGGNQPQHF. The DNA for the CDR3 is TGTGCCATCAGTGAGTCTAAGGGGGGCAATCAGCCCCAGCATTTT.

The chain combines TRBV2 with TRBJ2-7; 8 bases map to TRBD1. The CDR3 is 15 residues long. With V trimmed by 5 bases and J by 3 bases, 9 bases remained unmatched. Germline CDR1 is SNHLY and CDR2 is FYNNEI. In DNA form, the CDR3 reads TGTGCCAGCAGTCCTGTACCCGGACAGGGCTACGAGCAGTACTTC. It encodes CASSPVPGQGYEQYF.

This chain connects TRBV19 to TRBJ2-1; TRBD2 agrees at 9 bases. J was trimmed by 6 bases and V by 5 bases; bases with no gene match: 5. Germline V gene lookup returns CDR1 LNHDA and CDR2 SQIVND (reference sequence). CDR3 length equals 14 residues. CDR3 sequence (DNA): TGTGCCAGTAGTGTTAGCGGGAGCGGCAATGAGCAGTTCTTC. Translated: CASSVSGSGNEQFF.

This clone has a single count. In nucleotides, the CDR3 is TGTGCCAGCAGCGTGACAGCTCCCGAAGAGGGACCCCTCCACTTT. It codes for CASSVTAPEEGPLHF. This rearrangement joins TRBV7-9 to TRBJ1-6; a possible D gene is TRBD1 (5 bases). Trimming pared 5 bases from V and 12 bases from J, leaving 20 bases between. The CDR3 contains 15 residues. Germline CDR1 and CDR2: SEHNR and FQNEAQ (reference sequence).